What follows are 31 T cell receptor beta chains derived from one specimen sequenced in a study of Graves' ophthalmopathy and Graves' hyperthyroidism. The study amplified TCR beta CDR3 regions using RNA transcripts. First-round RT-PCR with HTBI primers preceded a second-round multiplex PCR. TCRdb reprocessed the multiplex PCR reads with MiXCR, giving one entry per CDR3 protein. The sample lists roughly 600,000 distinct CDR3 sequences, 35% to 40% seen once, with about 4% in the top ten. The sample consisted of peripheral blood or thyroid tissue (not recorded which). The receptors come from an adult man with Graves' hyperthyroidism.

This chain connects TRBV28 to TRBJ2-7; possible D gene TRBD1, 5 bases. The closer fit of TRBJ2-1 to the DNA end suggests the J call may be wrong. The CDR3 loop spans 14 amino acids. CDR1 and CDR2 from the germline V gene are MDHEN and SYDVKM. The CDR3 DNA reads TGTGCCAGCAGCAGGGTGATGGTCCCGGATGAGCAGTTCTTC. This sequence encodes CASSRVMVPDEQFF.

The V call is TRBV5-6, the J call TRBJ2-7; 7 bases match TRBD1. Per the germline V gene, CDR1 is SGHDT and CDR2 is YYEEEE. Trimming cost V 3 bases and J 2 bases; bases outside gene matches: 11. The CDR3 is made up of 16 amino acids. CDR3 loop: CASSSSPQGLTYEQYF. CDR3 in DNA: TGTGCCAGCAGCTCCAGCCCACAGGGGCTTACCTACGAGCAGTACTTC.

This chain joins TRBV24-1 and TRBJ2-2; D possibly corresponds to TRBD1 (6 bases). Trimming stripped 6 bases from V and 0 bases from J, with 22 bases between. CDR3 length equals 19 residues. Germline-derived CDR1 and CDR2 are KGHDR and SFDVKD. The CDR3 DNA reads TGTGCCACCAGTTACTCTGGGCCAGGGGAGCCGTCGAACACCGGGGAGCTGTTTTTT. Amino acid sequence: CATSYSGPGEPSNTGELFF.

This clonotype was detected ten times or more. This chain connects TRBV15 to TRBJ2-7; D call uncertain. Between the trimmed V and J ends, which lost 6 bases and 7 bases, there was a span of 16 bases. The CDR3 is 13 amino acids. The germline CDR1 and CDR2 sequences are LNHNV and YYDKDF (reference sequence). The CDR3 loop reads CATSETSAGEQYF. CDR3 nucleotides: TGTGCCACCAGTGAGACCTCCGCCGGGGAGCAGTACTTC.

This clonotype was detected ten times or more. The V and J genes are TRBV5-1 and TRBJ2-7, with D unclear. Trimming took off 3 bases at V and 1 base at J, with 20 bases between the two ends. This CDR3 has 17 residues. Germline assignment: CDR1 SGHRS and CDR2 YFSETQ. CDR3 sequence reads: CASSSAGRVGISYEQYF. The CDR3, as DNA: TGCGCCAGCAGCTCGGCCGGTCGGGTGGGGATATCCTACGAGCAGTACTTC.

In nucleotides, the CDR3 is TGTGCCAGCTCACCAATGACGCTCTCCTACGAGCAGTACTTC. It yields the protein CASSPMTLSYEQYF. The gene calls are TRBV18 and TRBJ2-7; D call uncertain. The V and J ends lost 2 bases and 0 bases respectively, with 8 bases between them. The CDR3 has 14 amino acids. Germline V gene lookup returns CDR1 KGHSH and CDR2 LQKENI.

The chain combines TRBV29-1 with TRBJ2-2, with unresolved D. CDR3 size: 12 residues. Germline CDR1 is SQVTM and CDR2 is ANQGSEA. The germline V and J ends were trimmed by 0 bases and 7 bases, with 6 bases remaining between them. This CDR3 reads CSVEDLLGELFF. CDR3 in DNA: TGCAGCGTTGAAGATCTTCTCGGGGAGCTGTTTTTT.

This chain connects TRBV10-3 to TRBJ1-5, with a tentative D call TRBD1 (6 bases). V was shortened by 10 bases and J by 0 bases, with 10 bases between the two germline ends. Germline CDR1 is ENHRY and CDR2 is SYGVKD. This CDR3 contains 13 residues. The CDR3 loop is CATTQGSNQPQHF. Here the CDR3 DNA reads TGTGCCACCACACAGGGTAGCAATCAGCCCCAGCATTTT.

Comments on this clonotype: A read error may explain this, as a much larger clone is one base away. V gene TRBV7-2 combines with J gene TRBJ2-5, with TRBD1 as a possible D gene (5 bases). The length of the CDR3 is 15 residues. V lost 4 bases, J lost 4 bases, and 16 bases lay in between. Germline V CDR1 and CDR2: SGHTA, FQGNSA. The CDR3 region is CASSSQGGMGETQYF. As DNA, the CDR3 is TGTGCCAGCAGCTCTCAGGGTGGAATGGGAGAGACCCAGTACTTC.

This sequence joins TRBV9 and TRBJ2-1; TRBD2 agrees at 12 bases. J was trimmed by 7 bases and V by 1 base; bases with no gene match: 12. The CDR3 is made up of 18 amino acids. CDR1 and CDR2 (germline): SGDLS, YYNGEE. The CDR3 loop reads CASSVQYRTSGMGNEQFF. CDR3 nucleotides: TGTGCCAGCAGCGTACAATATCGGACTAGCGGGATGGGAAATGAGCAGTTCTTC.

V gene TRBV9 combines with J gene TRBJ1-3; D call uncertain. V was trimmed by 5 bases and J by 0 bases, leaving 9 bases between them. The CDR3 consists of 14 residues. The V gene's germline CDR1 is SGDLS and CDR2 YYNGEE. CDR3 region: CASRPYGSGNTIYF. DNA for the CDR3: TGTGCCAGCAGGCCATACGGCTCTGGAAACACCATATATTTT.

J is TRBJ1-1 and V is TRBV19; TRBD1 matches 9 bases. V was pared by 4 bases and J by 0 bases, with 6 bases of the junction left unmatched. Germline CDR1 is LNHDA and CDR2 is SQIVND (reference sequence). This CDR3 spans 16 amino acids. The CDR3: CASSRLGQGMNTEAFF. Written as DNA, the CDR3 is TGTGCCAGTAGTAGATTGGGACAGGGAATGAACACTGAAGCTTTCTTT.

On this clonotype: Given a much more abundant clone one base away, this may be a read error. This chain connects TRBV7-2 to TRBJ2-7; D is unresolved. In germline, CDR1 is SGHTA, CDR2 FQGNSA. With 8 bases removed from V and 3 bases from J, the gap between germline ends came to 14 bases. CDR3 length equals 13 residues. The CDR3 loop reads CASGSPRYYEQYF. The CDR3, as DNA: TGTGCCAGCGGCTCCCCCCGCTACTACGAGCAGTACTTC.

The V gene is TRBV15, the J gene TRBJ1-4, with 7 nucleotides matching TRBD1. V lost 5 bases, J lost 3 bases, and 9 bases stayed unmatched. CDR1 is LNHNV and CDR2 is YYDKDF in the germline V gene (reference sequence). This CDR3 contains 16 residues. The CDR3 sequence is CATSGSPGTANEKLFF. CDR3 in DNA: TGTGCCACCAGCGGGTCCCCCGGGACAGCTAATGAAAAACTGTTTTTT.

This clonotype was seen many times. The chain carries TRBV27 and TRBJ1-6; TRBD1 matches 9 bases. The junction had 8 bases not matched to a gene; V was cut back by 7 bases and J by 10 bases. CDR3 length: 14 residues. The germline gives CDR1 MNHEY, CDR2 SMNVEV (reference sequence). CDR3 sequence (DNA): TGTGCCAGCAAGCCCGGGACAGGGACCTCACCCCTCCACTTT. Protein sequence: CASKPGTGTSPLHF.

This clonotype was observed at least ten times. The chain is built from TRBV7-6 and TRBJ2-2; no definite D call. Looked up from germline, CDR1 is SGHVS and CDR2 is FNYEAQ. V lost 5 bases and J 6 bases, leaving 10 bases between the germline ends. The CDR3 is 13 amino acids. The CDR3: CASSLQSSGELFF. For the CDR3, the DNA is TGTGCCAGCAGCCTCCAATCGTCCGGGGAGCTGTTTTTT.

The genes are TRBV5-1 and TRBJ2-5; D call uncertain. V lost 0 bases to trimming and J lost 0 bases, with 12 bases between them. Germline loops: CDR1 SGHRS, CDR2 YFSETQ. This CDR3 has 16 amino acids. In DNA form, the CDR3 reads TGCGCCAGCAGCTTGGAAGGTTTAGGGTACCAAGAGACCCAGTACTTC. It yields the protein CASSLEGLGYQETQYF.

About this clonotype: It is likely a read error, because the conserved phenylalanine at the end of the CDR3 is missing. This chain joins TRBV6-1 and TRBJ1-1; D is unclear. V was cut by 5 bases and J by 1 base, with 17 bases left in between. This CDR3 is 16 amino acids long. The germline gives CDR1 MNHNS, CDR2 SASEGT. As DNA, the CDR3 is TGTGCCAGCAGTTCCCCCCGTTGGGGAGGGAACACTGAAGCTTTCCTT. Amino acids: CASSSPRWGGNTEAFL.

This clonotype has at least ten counts. This chain links TRBV13 with TRBJ1-1; the D gene is possibly TRBD1 (6 bases). This CDR3 is built from 13 residues. Germline CDR1 is PRHDT and CDR2 is FYEKMQ (reference sequence). The germline V and J ends were trimmed by 8 bases and 4 bases, with 14 bases remaining between them. CDR3 sequence reads: CASGYRVLTEAFF. CDR3 coding DNA: TGTGCCAGCGGGTACAGGGTTCTCACTGAAGCTTTCTTT.

This clonotype was recorded only once. The CDR3 sequence: CSFTSGRGYNEQFF. The DNA for the CDR3 is TGCAGCTTCACTAGCGGGAGAGGGTACAATGAGCAGTTCTTC. The chain has TRBV29-1 and TRBJ2-7, with TRBD2 identical over 11 bases. The J call may be in error: the DNA end matches TRBJ2-1 better. This CDR3 is 14 amino acids long. CDR1 SQVTM and CDR2 ANQGSEA come from the germline V gene.

The V call is TRBV7-9, the J call TRBJ2-1; possible D gene TRBD1, 6 bases. Germline V gene data show CDR1 as SEHNR and CDR2 as FQNEAQ (reference sequence). Trimming took 7 bases from V and 8 from J, leaving 15 bases between them. The CDR3 spans 13 residues. In DNA, the CDR3 is TGTGCCAGCATGGCAGGGGAAGCATATGAGCAGTTCTTC. It yields the protein CASMAGEAYEQFF.

This clonotype was observed a handful of times. The V and J genes are TRBV10-3 and TRBJ2-2; a weak D match, TRBD2 (6 bases). The CDR3 runs 13 residues. Germline lookup yields CDR1 ENHRY and CDR2 SYGVKD. Trimming shortened V by 5 bases and J by 4 bases, and 8 bases separated the two germline ends. The CDR3 protein is CAISREATGELFF. In nucleotides, the CDR3 is TGTGCCATCAGTAGGGAGGCCACCGGGGAGCTGTTTTTT.

The J gene is TRBJ1-1, the V gene TRBV19; D is unresolved. The CDR3 is made up of 15 amino acids. V lost 11 bases, J lost 6 bases, and 25 bases lay in between. CDR1 and CDR2 (germline): LNHDA, SQIVND (reference sequence). The CDR3 here is CAWSVPDDRNAEAFF. As DNA, the CDR3 is TGTGCCTGGAGTGTCCCCGACGATCGTAACGCTGAAGCTTTCTTT. The full variable domain, rest sourced from reference TRBV19 and TRBJ1-1, is DGGITQSPKYLFRKEGQNVTLSCEQNLNHDAMYWYRQDPGQGLRLIYYSQIVNDFQKGDIAEGYSVSREKKESFPLTVTSAQKNPTAFYLCAWSVPDDRNAEAFFGQGTRLTVV.

The rearrangement uses TRBV25-1 and TRBJ2-7; 15 positions agree with TRBD2. The V and J ends lost 4 bases and 5 bases, in that order; junction bases with no gene match: 6. The V gene's germline CDR1 is MGHDK and CDR2 SYGVNS. This CDR3 contains 16 residues. Here the CDR3 reads CASSGTSGRDGDEQYF. The CDR3 DNA is TGTGCCAGCAGTGGGACTAGCGGGAGGGACGGCGACGAGCAGTACTTC.

The chain joins TRBV10-3 to TRBJ2-7; D could derive from TRBD1 or TRBD2 (5 bases each). The length of the CDR3 is 13 residues. Deletions cut 3 bases from V and 6 bases from J, with 12 bases between. Germline CDR1 reads ENHRY; CDR2 reads SYGVKD. This CDR3 is CAISEGDGVEQYF. The CDR3, as DNA: TGTGCCATCAGTGAAGGGGACGGGGTCGAGCAGTACTTC.

This clonotype has at least ten counts. The genes are TRBV6-6 and TRBJ1-6, with TRBD1 identical over 8 bases. CDR1 MNHNY and CDR2 SVGAGI come from the germline V gene (reference sequence). Unmatched junction bases numbered 4, after V lost 7 bases and J lost 5 bases. CDR3 length equals 14 residues. CDR3 in amino acids: CASKGQGDNSPLHF. The CDR3 DNA reads as TGTGCCAGCAAAGGACAGGGTGATAATTCACCCCTCCACTTT.

This clonotype was detected ten times or more. The V call is TRBV7-9, the J call TRBJ2-6; perhaps TRBD1 as D (6 bases). Germline V gene sequence: CDR1 SEHNR, CDR2 FQNEAQ (reference sequence). Trimming pared 1 base from V and 4 bases from J, leaving 11 bases between. CDR3 length equals 16 residues. The CDR3 sequence: CASSLDQGRGANVLTF. The CDR3 nucleotides are TGTGCCAGCAGCTTAGATCAGGGGAGAGGGGCCAACGTCCTGACTTTC.

This clonotype has at least ten counts. The chain uses TRBV2 and TRBJ1-2; D is uncertain. The CDR3 extends over 15 amino acids. V shed 4 bases and J shed 1 base, with 13 bases lying between them. The germline gives CDR1 SNHLY, CDR2 FYNNEI. The CDR3 DNA reads TGTGCCAGCAGTGGCTCCAGGCTCGATAACTATGGCTACACCTTC. Amino acid sequence: CASSGSRLDNYGYTF.

This clonotype was detected many times. J is TRBJ2-7 and V is TRBV5-1, with 14 nucleotides matching TRBD2. The CDR3 extends over 17 amino acids. The germline V gene encodes CDR1 SGHRS and CDR2 YFSETQ. Unmatched junction bases numbered 10, after V lost 4 bases and J lost 4 bases. CDR3 loop: CASSGTSGGRAPYEQYF. The CDR3 DNA sequence: TGCGCCAGCAGCGGGACTAGCGGGGGAAGAGCCCCTTACGAGCAGTACTTC.

The chain recombines TRBV10-3 with TRBJ1-6; D perhaps matches TRBD1 (6 bases). This CDR3 is built from 16 residues. The ends were cut back, 4 bases at V and 6 bases at J, with 16 bases in the middle. Per the germline V gene, CDR1 is ENHRY and CDR2 is SYGVKD. This CDR3 is CAISGLAKGGNSPLHF. The CDR3 nucleotides read TGTGCCATCAGTGGACTAGCTAAGGGGGGTAATTCACCCCTCCACTTT.

In this sample, this clonotype turned up many times. This chain joins TRBV10-3 and TRBJ2-7, with 10 bases identical to TRBD1. The CDR3 is 13 residues long. V lost 10 bases to trimming and J lost 4 bases; unmatched junction nucleotides: 7. Looked up from germline, CDR1 is ENHRY and CDR2 is SYGVKD. The CDR3 sequence is CATEDRGFYEQYF. The CDR3 DNA sequence: TGTGCCACGGAGGACAGGGGGTTTTACGAGCAGTACTTC.